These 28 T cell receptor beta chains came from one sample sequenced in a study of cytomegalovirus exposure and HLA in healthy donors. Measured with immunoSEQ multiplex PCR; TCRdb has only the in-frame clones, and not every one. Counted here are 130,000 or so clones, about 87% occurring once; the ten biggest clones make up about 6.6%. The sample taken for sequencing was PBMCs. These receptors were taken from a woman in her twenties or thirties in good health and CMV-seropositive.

In DNA, the CDR3 is TGTGCCAGCAGTCTAACGACAGGAACAGAGACCCAGTACTTC. Translating it yields CASSLTTGTETQYF. The chain recombines TRBV2 with TRBJ2-5, with D possibly matching TRBD1 (6 bases). CDR1 is SNHLY, CDR2 FYNNEI, per germline. The CDR3 runs 14 residues. Trimming cost V 5 bases and J 4 bases, with 14 bases left between them.

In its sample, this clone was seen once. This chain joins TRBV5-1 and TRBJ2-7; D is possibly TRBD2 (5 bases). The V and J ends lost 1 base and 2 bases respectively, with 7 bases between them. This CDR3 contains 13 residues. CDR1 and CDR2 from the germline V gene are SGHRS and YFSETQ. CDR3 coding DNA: TGCGCCAGCAGCTTGCCCGGGGCCTACGAGCAGTACTTC. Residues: CASSLPGAYEQYF.

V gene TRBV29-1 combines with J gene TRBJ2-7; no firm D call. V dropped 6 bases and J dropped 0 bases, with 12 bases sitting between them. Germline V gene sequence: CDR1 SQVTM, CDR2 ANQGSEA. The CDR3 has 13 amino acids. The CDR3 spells CSVKQPNSYEQYF. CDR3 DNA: TGCAGCGTAAAACAGCCCAACTCCTACGAGCAGTACTTC.

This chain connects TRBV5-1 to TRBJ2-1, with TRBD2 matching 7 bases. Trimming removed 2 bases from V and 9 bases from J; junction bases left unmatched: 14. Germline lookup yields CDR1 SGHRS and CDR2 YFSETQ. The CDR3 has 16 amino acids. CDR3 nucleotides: TGCGCCAGCAGCTTAGGGCTAGCGGTGGGTAGGGGTGAGCAGTTCTTC. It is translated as CASSLGLAVGRGEQFF.

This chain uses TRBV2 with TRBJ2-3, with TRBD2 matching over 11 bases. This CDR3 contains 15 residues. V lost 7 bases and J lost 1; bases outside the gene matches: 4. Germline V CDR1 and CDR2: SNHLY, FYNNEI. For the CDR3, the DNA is TGTGCCAGCATTAGCGGGAGGGCGGGCACAGATACGCAGTATTTT. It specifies CASISGRAGTDTQYF. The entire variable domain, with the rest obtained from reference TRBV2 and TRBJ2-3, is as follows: EPEVTQTPSHQVTQMGQEVILRCVPISNHLYFYWYRQILGQKVEFLVSFYNNEISEKSEIFDDQFSVERPDGSNFTLKIRSTKLEDSAMYFCASISGRAGTDTQYFGPGTRLTVL.

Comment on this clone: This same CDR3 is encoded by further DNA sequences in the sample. Here the CDR3 DNA reads TGCGCCAGCAGCTTAGCCCAAGAGACCCAGTACTTC. Translation gives CASSLAQETQYF. The rearrangement uses TRBV5-1 and TRBJ2-5; D ambiguous. Germline CDR1 and CDR2: SGHRS and YFSETQ. Trimming shortened V by 2 bases and J by 1 base, and 3 bases separated the two germline ends. The CDR3 has 12 amino acids.

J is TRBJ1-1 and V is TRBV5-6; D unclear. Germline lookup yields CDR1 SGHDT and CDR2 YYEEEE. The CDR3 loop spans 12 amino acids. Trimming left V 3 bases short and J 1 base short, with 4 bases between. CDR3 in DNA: TGTGCCAGCAGCTGGGCGAACACTGAAGCTTTCTTT. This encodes CASSWANTEAFF.

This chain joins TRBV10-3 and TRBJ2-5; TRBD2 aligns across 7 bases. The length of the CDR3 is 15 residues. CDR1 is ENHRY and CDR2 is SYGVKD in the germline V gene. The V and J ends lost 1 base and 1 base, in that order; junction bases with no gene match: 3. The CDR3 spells CAISEWSSGQETQYF. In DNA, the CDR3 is TGTGCCATCAGTGAGTGGTCTAGCGGCCAAGAGACCCAGTACTTC.

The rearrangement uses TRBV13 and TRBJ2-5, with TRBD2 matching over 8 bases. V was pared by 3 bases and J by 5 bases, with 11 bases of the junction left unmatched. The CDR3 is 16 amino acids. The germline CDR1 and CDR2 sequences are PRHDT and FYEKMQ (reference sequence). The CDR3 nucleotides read TGTGCCAGCAGCTTGTTTAGCGGGGTCCGTATGGAGACCCAGTACTTC. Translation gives CASSLFSGVRMETQYF.

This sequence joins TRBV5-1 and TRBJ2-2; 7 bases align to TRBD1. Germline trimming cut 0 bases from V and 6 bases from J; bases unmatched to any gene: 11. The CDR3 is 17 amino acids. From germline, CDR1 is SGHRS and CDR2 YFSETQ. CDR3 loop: CASSLAGDSLTSGELFF. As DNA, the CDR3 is TGCGCCAGCAGCTTGGCCGGGGACAGTCTAACGTCCGGGGAGCTGTTTTTT.

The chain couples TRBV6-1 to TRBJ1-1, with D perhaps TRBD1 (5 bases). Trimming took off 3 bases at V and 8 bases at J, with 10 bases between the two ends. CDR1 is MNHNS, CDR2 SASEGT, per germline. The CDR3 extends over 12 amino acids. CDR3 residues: CASSEWGPEAFF. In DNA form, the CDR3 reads TGTGCCAGCAGTGAGTGGGGCCCGGAAGCTTTCTTT.

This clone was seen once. CDR3 coding DNA: TGTGCCAGCAGAGACGGGGGGTATGGCTACACCTTC. As protein: CASRDGGYGYTF. The chain couples TRBV28 to TRBJ1-2; D might be TRBD1 (5 bases). Trimming pared 6 bases from V and 5 bases from J, leaving 10 bases between. There are 12 residues in the CDR3. CDR1 MDHEN and CDR2 SYDVKM come from the germline V gene.

The CDR3 nucleotides are TGTGCCAGCAGCTTGGGTTTTGGAGCAACTAATGAAAAACTGTTTTTT. It is translated as CASSLGFGATNEKLFF. The chain recombines TRBV7-9 with TRBJ1-4; no clear D. V lost 3 bases and J 0 bases, leaving 11 bases between the germline ends. Germline CDR1 reads SEHNR; CDR2 reads FQNEAQ (reference sequence). The CDR3 has 16 amino acids.

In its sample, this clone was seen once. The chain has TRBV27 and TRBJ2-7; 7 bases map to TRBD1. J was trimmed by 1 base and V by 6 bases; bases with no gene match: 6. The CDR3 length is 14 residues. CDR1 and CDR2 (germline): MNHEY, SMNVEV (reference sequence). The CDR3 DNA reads TGTGCCAGCAGCCCACGACAGGGTTCCTACGAGCAGTACTTC. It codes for CASSPRQGSYEQYF.

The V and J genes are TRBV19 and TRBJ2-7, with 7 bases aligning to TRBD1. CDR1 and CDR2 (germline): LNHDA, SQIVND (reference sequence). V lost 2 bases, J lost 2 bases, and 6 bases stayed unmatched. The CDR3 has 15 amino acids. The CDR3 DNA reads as TGTGCCAGTAGTATAACCGGGACAGTCCCCTACGAGCAGTACTTC. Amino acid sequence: CASSITGTVPYEQYF.

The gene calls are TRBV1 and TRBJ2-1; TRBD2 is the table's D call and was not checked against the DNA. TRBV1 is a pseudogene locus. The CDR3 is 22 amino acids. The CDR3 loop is CTSPSKTRVRLAGGPNSDEQFF. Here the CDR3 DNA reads TGCACCAGCCCGTCTAAAACCCGGGTTCGACTAGCGGGAGGGCCTAATTCCGATGAGCAGTTCTTC.

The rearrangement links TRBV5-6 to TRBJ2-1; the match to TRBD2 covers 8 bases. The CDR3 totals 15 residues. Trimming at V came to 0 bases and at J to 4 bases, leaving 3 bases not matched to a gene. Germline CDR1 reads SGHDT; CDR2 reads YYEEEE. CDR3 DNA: TGTGCCAGCAGCTTGGTCCTAGCGGGTTACAATGAGCAGTTCTTC. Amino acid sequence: CASSLVLAGYNEQFF.

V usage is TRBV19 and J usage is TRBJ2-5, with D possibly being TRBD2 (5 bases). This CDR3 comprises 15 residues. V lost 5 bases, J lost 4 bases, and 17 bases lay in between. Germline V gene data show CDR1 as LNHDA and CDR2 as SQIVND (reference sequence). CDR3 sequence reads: CASSSFERSRETQYF. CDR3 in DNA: TGTGCCAGTAGTTCCTTCGAGCGGAGCAGAGAGACCCAGTACTTC.

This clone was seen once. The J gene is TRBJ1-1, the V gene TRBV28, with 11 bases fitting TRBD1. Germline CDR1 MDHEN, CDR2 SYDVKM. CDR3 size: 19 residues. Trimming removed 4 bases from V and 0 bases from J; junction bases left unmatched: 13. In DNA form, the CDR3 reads TGTGCCAGCAGTTCTCTTATCAGGGACAGGGGGATCATGAACACTGAAGCTTTCTTT. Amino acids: CASSSLIRDRGIMNTEAFF.

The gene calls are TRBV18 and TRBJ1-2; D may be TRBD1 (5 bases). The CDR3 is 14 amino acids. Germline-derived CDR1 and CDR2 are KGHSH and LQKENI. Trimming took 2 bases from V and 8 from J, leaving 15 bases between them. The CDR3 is CASSPKMGLGGYTF. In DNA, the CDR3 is TGTGCCAGCTCACCAAAGATGGGGCTGGGCGGCTACACCTTC. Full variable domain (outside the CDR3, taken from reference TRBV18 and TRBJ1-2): NAGVMQNPRHLVRRRGQEARLRCSPMKGHSHVYWYRQLPEEGLKFMVYLQKENIIDESGMPKERFSAEFPKEGPSILRIQQVVRGDSAAYFCASSPKMGLGGYTFGSGTRLTVV.

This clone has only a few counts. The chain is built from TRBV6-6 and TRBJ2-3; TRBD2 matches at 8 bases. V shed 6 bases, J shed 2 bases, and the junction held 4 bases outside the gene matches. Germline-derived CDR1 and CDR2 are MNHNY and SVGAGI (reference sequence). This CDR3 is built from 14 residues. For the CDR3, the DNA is TGTGCCAGCAGACTGACTAGCGACACAGATACGCAGTATTTT. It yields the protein CASRLTSDTDTQYF.

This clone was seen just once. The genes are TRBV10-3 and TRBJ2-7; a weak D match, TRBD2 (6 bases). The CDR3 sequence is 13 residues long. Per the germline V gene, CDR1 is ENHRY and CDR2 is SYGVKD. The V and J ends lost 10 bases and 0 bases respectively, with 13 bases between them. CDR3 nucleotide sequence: TGTGCCAGCAGCTACGGGGGCTCCTACGAGCAGTACTTC. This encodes CASSYGGSYEQYF.

This chain's CDR3 is CASSRGQGYEQYF. CDR3 DNA: TGTGCCAGCAGTCGGGGACAAGGCTACGAGCAGTACTTC. The chain combines TRBV7-8 with TRBJ2-7; the D gene is possibly TRBD1 (6 bases). This CDR3 comprises 13 residues. CDR1 is SGHVS and CDR2 is FQNEAQ in the germline V gene. V lost 6 bases and J 3 bases, leaving 12 bases between the germline ends.

The CDR3 bases are TGCGCCAGCAGCCCCATGGGGGGTGAAAAACTGTTTTTT. This encodes CASSPMGGEKLFF. The chain has TRBV4-1 and TRBJ1-4, with D perhaps matching TRBD1 (5 bases). Germline lookup yields CDR1 MGHRA and CDR2 YSYEKL. The CDR3 length is 13 residues. V was trimmed by 4 bases and J by 7 bases, leaving 10 bases between them.

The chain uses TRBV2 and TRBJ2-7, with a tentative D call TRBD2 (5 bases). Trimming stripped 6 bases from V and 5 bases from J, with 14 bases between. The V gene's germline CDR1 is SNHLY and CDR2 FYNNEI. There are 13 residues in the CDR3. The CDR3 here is CASSPDWSHEQYF. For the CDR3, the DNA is TGTGCCAGCAGCCCGGACTGGTCCCACGAGCAGTACTTC. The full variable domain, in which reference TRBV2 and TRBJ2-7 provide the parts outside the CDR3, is EPEVTQTPSHQVTQMGQEVILRCVPISNHLYFYWYRQILGQKVEFLVSFYNNEISEKSEIFDDQFSVERPDGSNFTLKIRSTKLEDSAMYFCASSPDWSHEQYFGPGTRLTVT.

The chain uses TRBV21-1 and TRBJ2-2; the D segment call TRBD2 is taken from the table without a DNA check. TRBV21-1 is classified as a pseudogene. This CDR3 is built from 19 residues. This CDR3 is CASSNILTSGRSNTGELFF. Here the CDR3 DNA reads TGTGCCAGCAGCAACATCCTCACTAGCGGGAGATCGAACACCGGGGAGCTGTTTTTT.

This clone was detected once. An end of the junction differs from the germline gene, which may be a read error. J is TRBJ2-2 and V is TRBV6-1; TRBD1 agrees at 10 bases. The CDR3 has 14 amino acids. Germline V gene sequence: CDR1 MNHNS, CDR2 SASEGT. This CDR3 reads CAGRQGAGAGELFF. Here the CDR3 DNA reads TGTGCCGGCAGACAGGGGGCGGGCGCCGGGGAGCTGTTTTTT.

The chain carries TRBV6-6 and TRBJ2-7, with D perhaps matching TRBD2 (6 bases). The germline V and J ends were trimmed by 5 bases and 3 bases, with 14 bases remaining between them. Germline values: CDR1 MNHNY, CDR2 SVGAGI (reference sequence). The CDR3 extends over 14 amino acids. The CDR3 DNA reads TGTGCCAGCAGTGCCGCGCGGGGTAGCTACGAGCAGTACTTC. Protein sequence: CASSAARGSYEQYF.